The 12 T cell receptor beta chains given below trace back to one sample, sequenced in a study of OX40 agonist ivuxolimab in advanced cancers. Data came from immunoSEQ multiplex PCR; TCRdb stores just in-frame clones and leaves some out. The sample lists roughly 26,000 clones; 65% to 80% were seen once. The sample here was CD4+ or CD8+ T cells sorted from blood, taken in a trial of the OX40 agonist ivuxolimab. The origin of the receptors is an adult with an advanced solid tumor such as melanoma, head and neck, liver or kidney cancer.

The genes are TRBV27 and TRBJ1-1, with D possibly being TRBD1 (5 bases). The ends were cut back, 0 bases at V and 4 bases at J, with 12 bases in the middle. The CDR3 is made up of 15 amino acids. Germline values: CDR1 MNHEY, CDR2 SMNVEV (reference sequence). This CDR3 is CASSLSAGGSTEAFF. The CDR3 coding sequence is TGTGCCAGCAGTTTATCGGCCGGGGGAAGCACTGAAGCTTTCTTT.

Notes on this clone: This same CDR3 is encoded by further DNA sequences in the sample. The J gene is TRBJ1-2, the V gene TRBV5-6, with 7 bases matching TRBD1. The V and J ends lost 4 bases and 7 bases, in that order; junction bases with no gene match: 13. Germline lookup yields CDR1 SGHDT and CDR2 YYEEEE. The CDR3 has 15 residues. This chain's CDR3 is CASSPGGGSPGGYTF. In DNA form, the CDR3 reads TGTGCCAGCAGCCCGGGAGGGGGCTCCCCTGGTGGCTACACCTTC.

Within the sample, this clone is medium-sized. The CDR3 region has the DNA TGTGCCAGCAGCTTGGGGCAGGGACATTCACCCCTCCACTTT. This sequence encodes CASSLGQGHSPLHF. The V and J genes are TRBV5-8 and TRBJ1-6, with D tentatively TRBD1 (5 bases). Looked up from germline, CDR1 is SGHTS and CDR2 is YDEGEE. The CDR3 runs 14 residues. Trimming pared 0 bases from V and 8 bases from J, leaving 9 bases between. Using reference TRBV5-8 and TRBJ1-6 for the parts outside the CDR3, the full variable domain is EAGVTQSPTHLIKTRGQQATLRCSPISGHTSVYWYQQALGLGLQFLLWYDEGEERNRGNFPPRFSGRQFPNYSSELNVNALELEDSALYLCASSLGQGHSPLHFGNGTRLTVT.

The chain has TRBV19 and TRBJ2-2; TRBD1 aligns across 7 bases. Germline V gene sequence: CDR1 LNHDA, CDR2 SQIVND (reference sequence). Losses at the gene ends were 3 bases for V and 1 base for J; bases not matched to a gene: 17. This CDR3 contains 20 residues. The CDR3 DNA is TGTGCCAGTAGTATGGGGTACGTGACAGGGTGGCCTTTGAACACCGGGGAGCTGTTTTTT. Translation: CASSMGYVTGWPLNTGELFF.

V and J are TRBV11-2 and TRBJ2-1, with 7 bases fitting TRBD2. CDR3 size: 15 residues. CDR1 is SGHAT, CDR2 FQNNGV, per germline. With V trimmed by 1 base and J by 9 bases, 9 bases remained unmatched. This chain's CDR3 is CASSLVRTRRGEQFF. Written as DNA, the CDR3 is TGTGCCAGCAGCTTAGTCCGGACTAGACGAGGTGAGCAGTTCTTC.

The chain links TRBV14 to TRBJ2-2, with 8 bases aligning to TRBD1. Looked up from germline, CDR1 is SGHDN and CDR2 is FVKESK. V gave up 3 bases and J gave up 6 bases; unmatched junction bases: 6. The CDR3 runs to 15 residues. In nucleotides, the CDR3 is TGTGCCAGCAGCCACCTGACAGGGGTCCCCGGGGAGCTGTTTTTT. Residues: CASSHLTGVPGELFF.

The gene calls are TRBV5-1 and TRBJ2-3; 11 bases align to TRBD1. Germline CDR1 SGHRS, CDR2 YFSETQ. V shed 3 bases and J 4 bases; nucleotides not matched to a gene: 7. The CDR3 covers 16 residues. The CDR3 DNA reads TGCGCCAGCAGCTCCGGGACAGGGGGAGCGGCAGATACGCAGTATTTT. Translating it yields CASSSGTGGAADTQYF. Combining the CDR3 with reference TRBV5-1 and TRBJ2-3 gives the whole variable domain KAGVTQTPRYLIKTRGQQVTLSCSPISGHRSVSWYQQTPGQGLQFLFEYFSETQRNKGNFPGRFSGRQFSNSRSEMNVSTLELGDSALYLCASSSGTGGAADTQYFGPGTRLTVL.

The chain links TRBV7-9 to TRBJ1-4, with D maybe TRBD1 (6 bases). CDR3 length: 15 amino acids. CDR1 and CDR2 from the germline V gene are SEHNR and FQNEAQ (reference sequence). Between the trimmed V and J ends, which lost 4 bases and 8 bases, there was a span of 17 bases. The chain's CDR3 is CASSSGTGTAEKLFF. The CDR3 bases are TGTGCCAGCAGCTCCGGTACAGGGACTGCCGAAAAACTGTTTTTT.

The chain uses TRBV15 and TRBJ1-4, with 8 positions matching TRBD1. CDR3 size: 15 residues. Germline V gene sequence: CDR1 LNHNV, CDR2 YYDKDF (reference sequence). V lost 2 bases and J lost 8; bases outside the gene matches: 7. The CDR3 coding sequence is TGTGCCACCAGCAGACCCGGGACAGGTGGAGAAAAACTGTTTTTT. This translates into CATSRPGTGGEKLFF.

V is TRBV28 and J is TRBJ1-2; 8 nucleotides align to TRBD1. CDR3 length equals 15 residues. CDR1 and CDR2 (germline): MDHEN, SYDVKM. The trim removed 2 bases at V and 7 bases at J, leaving 9 bases unmatched. In DNA form, the CDR3 reads TGTGCCAGCAGTTTACCCGCCAGGGGGCATCGTGGCTACACCTTC. It yields the protein CASSLPARGHRGYTF.

The chain links TRBV27 to TRBJ1-4; no clear D gene. The CDR3 is made up of 15 amino acids. The germline CDR1 and CDR2 sequences are MNHEY and SMNVEV (reference sequence). V lost 6 bases and J 0 bases, leaving 11 bases between the germline ends. CDR3 protein: CASRPGWPTNEKLFF. The CDR3 nucleotides read TGTGCCAGCAGGCCCGGTTGGCCAACTAATGAAAAACTGTTTTTT.

The gene calls are TRBV5-1 and TRBJ2-1, with D tentatively TRBD1 (5 bases). This CDR3 contains 12 residues. Trimming pared 1 base from V and 9 bases from J, leaving 8 bases between. The germline CDR1 and CDR2 sequences are SGHRS and YFSETQ. The CDR3: CASSLQGPEQFF. The CDR3 DNA reads as TGCGCCAGCAGCTTGCAGGGCCCTGAGCAGTTCTTC.